Below are 5 T cell receptor beta chains sequenced from a single sample in a study of identical twins. MiXCR, run by TCRdb on the 5' RACE reads, gives a single entry per CDR3 protein. The sample shows 690,000 or so distinct CDR3 sequences, over 8.5% of them seen only once. The sample also formed part of further work on yellow fever vaccine responses in identical twins.

Sample: PBMCs. The source of these receptors is a woman in her late teens or twenties in good health.

This clonotype has at least ten counts. This chain joins TRBV24-1 and TRBJ2-7, with 7 bases fitting TRBD2. The CDR3 loop spans 17 amino acids. J gave up 2 bases and V 3 bases, and 12 bases lay outside the gene matches. Germline values: CDR1 KGHDR, CDR2 SFDVKD. CDR3 protein: CATSDVGNLAEAYEQYF. The CDR3 DNA reads as TGTGCCACCAGTGATGTGGGTAACCTAGCGGAAGCCTACGAGCAGTACTTC.

The gene calls are TRBV7-9 and TRBJ2-7; 15 nucleotides match TRBD2. The CDR3 is 17 amino acids. The J segment lost 0 bases and the V segment lost 5 bases, leaving 5 bases of the junction unmatched. The germline V gene encodes CDR1 SEHNR and CDR2 FQNEAQ (reference sequence). CDR3 residues: CASSIGLAGGPSYEQYF. CDR3 coding DNA: TGTGCCAGCAGCATAGGACTAGCGGGAGGGCCCTCCTACGAGCAGTACTTC.

The chain combines TRBV7-8 with TRBJ1-5; D unclear. CDR1 is SGHVS, CDR2 FQNEAQ, per germline. Trimming removed 1 base at V and 5 bases at J, with 12 bases between. The CDR3 length is 15 residues. CDR3 DNA: TGTGCCAGCAGCTTAGAGGATCGCAGAGATCAGCCCCAGCATTTT. It yields the protein CASSLEDRRDQPQHF.

Many counts were recorded for this clonotype. This chain links TRBV5-1 with TRBJ2-1, with TRBD2 as a possible D gene (5 bases). Trimming stripped 7 bases from V and 5 bases from J, with 16 bases between. The CDR3 runs to 14 residues. Germline V lookup: CDR1 SGHRS, CDR2 YFSETQ. The DNA for the CDR3 is TGCGCCAGCGCGTTACTGGACGGGAACAATGAGCAGTTCTTC. It specifies CASALLDGNNEQFF.

In this sample, this clonotype turned up many times. The CDR3 spells CSASGLHEQFF. In DNA form, the CDR3 reads TGCAGTGCTAGTGGGCTTCATGAGCAGTTCTTC. V is TRBV20-1 and J is TRBJ2-1; D unresolved. Germline V gene sequence: CDR1 DFQATT, CDR2 SNEGSKA (reference sequence). The ends were cut back, 3 bases at V and 8 bases at J, with 8 bases in the middle. There are 11 residues in the CDR3.